The rows below give T cell receptor beta chains drawn from one sample of a study of control samples from healthy donors and cancer patients. Profiling relied on immunoSEQ multiplex PCR, and the TCRdb table lists in-frame clones only, not all of them. Of around 250,000 clones detected, around 80% appear once; the ten largest clones hold about an eighth. What was sequenced was PBMCs. These receptors all stem from an older woman with lung cancer. CDR3s include the opening cysteine and the closing phenylalanine or tryptophan. For some rows the clone size is stated as once, few or many, or as a class when expanded; others skip it.

j_call	clone_size	v_call	cdr3_aa
TRBJ2-7	-	TRBV7-6	CASSTDRGSYEQYF
TRBJ2-5	-	TRBV7-2	CASSYQAGAPETQYF
TRBJ1-2	-	TRBV9	CASSTQTGNGYTF
TRBJ2-3	-	TRBV6-5	CASSHLGVADTQYF
TRBJ2-1	-	TRBV4-1	CASSPIGRETYNEQFF
TRBJ1-1	-	TRBV2	CASTQALGNTEAFF
TRBJ2-3	-	TRBV3-1/TRBV3-2	CASSSGTPLTDTQYF
TRBJ2-5	-	TRBV5-1	CASTLNGQNQETQYF
TRBJ2-1	few	TRBV10-3	CAIGGYNEQFF
TRBJ1-1	-	TRBV18	CASSPGARAEAFF
TRBJ2-7	once	TRBV11-2	CASSLGYRGTYEQYF
TRBJ2-1	-	TRBV19	CASSSGLAGAGEQFF
TRBJ2-7	-	TRBV7-9	CASSLAGTGGITYEQYF
TRBJ1-2	-	TRBV4-1	CASSRGRGNYGYTF
TRBJ1-1	few	TRBV30	CAWRDRQFMNTEAFF
TRBJ2-2	-	TRBV6-1	CASSGLAGAYTGELFF
TRBJ2-7	-	TRBV7-8	CASSSYLEQYF
TRBJ1-5	-	TRBV28	CASSLRDSRNQPQHF
TRBJ2-4	-	TRBV7-9	CASSLLGRAIQYF
TRBJ2-1	-	TRBV6-2/TRBV6-3	CASSPRDRDPYNEQFF
TRBJ1-3	-	TRBV7-2	CASSFGVSGNTIYF
TRBJ1-1	-	TRBV14	CASSQEEIWLNSEAFF
TRBJ1-3	-	TRBV12-3/TRBV12-4	CASSFSGNTIYF
TRBJ2-2	-	TRBV18	CASSRTYGTVNTGELFF
TRBJ2-1	-	TRBV3-1/TRBV3-2	CASSQDLWASGRSYNEQFF
TRBJ1-1	-	TRBV6-5	CASRSTGVIQSEAFF
TRBJ2-3	few	TRBV5-1	CASHQGLVTDTQYF
TRBJ2-3	-	TRBV5-4	CASSLYSGGSWTDTQYF
TRBJ1-1	-	TRBV14	CASSQEGTEAFF
TRBJ1-2	-	TRBV28	CASKSLNYGYTF
TRBJ2-1	-	TRBV2	CASSEKRLAGGPKSYNEQFF
TRBJ1-2	-	TRBV28	CASSSGQPATYGYTF
TRBJ2-7	-	TRBV28	CASRLAEDFYEQYF
TRBJ1-3	-	TRBV25-1	CASTLDRTGGSTIYF
TRBJ2-5	-	TRBV29-1	CSVEVLGETQYF
TRBJ2-7	-	TRBV13	CASSLGEGTLSYEQYF
TRBJ1-3	-	TRBV11-2	CASSLAAQLGGNTIYF